Listed here is a single TCR beta chain. The record originates from a study of T cells in Graves' hyperthyroidism and ophthalmopathy. From RNA transcripts, TCR beta CDR3 regions were amplified. Researchers ran a first-round RT-PCR on the TCR CDR3 using the HTBI primer set. Each CDR3 protein is one row after TCRdb ran MiXCR on the multiplex PCR reads. This table has around 500,000 distinct CDR3 sequences, 13% to 15% appearing once. This sequence originates from a woman in her forties with Graves' hyperthyroidism. Sequencing used blood.

The chain's CDR3 is CASSLGGESGEKLFF. The CDR3 nucleotides are TGTGCCAGCAGCTTGGGTGGGGAATCGGGAGAAAAACTGTTTTTT. J is TRBJ1-4 and V is TRBV5-4; D is uncertain. Trimming took 0 bases from V and 8 from J, leaving 14 bases between them. The germline V gene encodes CDR1 SGHNT and CDR2 YYREEE (reference sequence). The CDR3 is 15 amino acids. The variable domain in full, with the rest retrieved from reference TRBV5-4 and TRBJ1-4, is ETGVTQSPTHLIKTRGQQVTLRCSSQSGHNTVSWYQQALGQGPQFIFQYYREEENGRGNFPPRFSGLQFPNYSSELNVNALELDDSALYLCASSLGGESGEKLFFGSGTQLSVL.